The clone carrying this T cell receptor beta chain was seen a few times. Its cognate antigen is unknown. This CDR3 is built from 16 residues. The germline CDR1 and CDR2 sequences are MNHEY and SMNVEV (reference sequence). V lost 1 base to trimming and J lost 5 bases, with 17 bases between them. TCRdb called the 5' RACE reads again in MiXCR, with one record for every CDR3 protein. The sample holds about 330,000 distinct CDR3 sequences, roughly 4% seen once. This record belongs to a study of T cells after yellow fever vaccination. At the level of the study: With SMART-Seq v4 Ultra Low Input, the fractions containing low cell numbers were prepared.

The study's findings and limits: Abundant bulk-population clonotypes could contaminate the FACS-sorted repertoires. A secondary response was less intense yet reached its peak sooner, at day 5 versus 15.

The TCR was taken from a man younger than 35 who received the YFV17D yellow fever vaccine. The sequences come from PBMCs, collected 5 days after the yellow fever booster vaccination. This chain connects TRBV27 to TRBJ1-2, with TRBD1 as a possible D gene (5 bases). CDR3 residues: CASSLYWEGTEYGYTF. CDR3 DNA sequence: TGTGCCAGCAGTTTATATTGGGAGGGGACGGAGTATGGCTACACCTTC.